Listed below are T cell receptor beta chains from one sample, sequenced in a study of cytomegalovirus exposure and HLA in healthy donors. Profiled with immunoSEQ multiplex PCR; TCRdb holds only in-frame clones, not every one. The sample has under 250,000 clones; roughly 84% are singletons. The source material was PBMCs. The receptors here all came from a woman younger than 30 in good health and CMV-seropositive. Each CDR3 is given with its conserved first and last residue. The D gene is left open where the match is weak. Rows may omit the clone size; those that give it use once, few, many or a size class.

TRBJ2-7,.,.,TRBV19,TGTGCCAGTAGTTTGGACAGCTCCCCCTACGAGCAGTACTTC,CASSLDSSPYEQYF
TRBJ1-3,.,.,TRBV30,TGTGCCTGGAGTGTAGGGGGGGCCTCTGGAAACACCATATATTTT,CAWSVGGASGNTIYF
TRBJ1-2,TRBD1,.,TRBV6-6,TGTGCCAGCAGTTACTCAGGACAGGGGGCAAACTATGGCTACACCTTC,CASSYSGQGANYGYTF
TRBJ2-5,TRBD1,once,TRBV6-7,TGTGCCAGCAGTTACCGCACAGGGGGAACGGAGACCCAGTACTTC,CASSYRTGGTETQYF
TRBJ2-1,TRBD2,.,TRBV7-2,TGTGCCAGCAGCCATCGCGGGAGCATGATTAATGAGCAGTTCTTC,CASSHRGSMINEQFF
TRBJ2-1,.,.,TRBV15,TGTGCCACCAGCAGGTCACCAGGGGCCCTAAGCTCCTACAATGAGCAGTTCTTC,CATSRSPGALSSYNEQFF
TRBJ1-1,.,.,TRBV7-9,TGTGCCAGCAGCTACGACAGCCCCAGTGAAGCTTTCTTT,CASSYDSPSEAFF
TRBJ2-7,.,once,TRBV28,TGTGCCACCATGAGCCTTGCGAACTCCTACGAGCAGTACTTC,CATMSLANSYEQYF
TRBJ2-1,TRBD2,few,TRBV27,TGTGCCAGCAGTTTCCTCCAAAGGGGTAGCGGGAGAATGGACAATGAGCAGTTCTTC,CASSFLQRGSGRMDNEQFF
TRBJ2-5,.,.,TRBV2,TGTGCCAGCAGGGAAACAGGGAAACGGGAGACCCAGTACTTC,CASRETGKRETQYF
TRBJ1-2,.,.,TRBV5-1,TGCGCCAGCAGCGCGGACAGAGTTTATGGCTACACCTTC,CASSADRVYGYTF
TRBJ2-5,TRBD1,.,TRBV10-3,TGTGCCATCAGTGAGTCTACACCGGGACAGGGGCAAGAGACCCAGTACTTC,CAISESTPGQGQETQYF
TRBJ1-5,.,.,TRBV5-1,TGCGCCAGCAGCCCCGGTGGTGATCAGCCCCAGCATTTT,CASSPGGDQPQHF
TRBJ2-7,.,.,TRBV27,TGTGCCAGCAGTTCGGGGACATCCCTACCATACGAGCAGTACTTC,CASSSGTSLPYEQYF
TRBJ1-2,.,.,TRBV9,TGTGCCAGCAGCGTAGACGGAGCGGGTACGGAGGGCTACACCTTC,CASSVDGAGTEGYTF
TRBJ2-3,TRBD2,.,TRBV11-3,TGTGCCAGCAGCTTAGTAGCGGGAGTGCAAGATACGCAGTATTTT,CASSLVAGVQDTQYF
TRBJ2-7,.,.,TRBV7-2,TGTGCCAGCAGCTTAGATCTGGACAGACCCGAGCAGTACTTC,CASSLDLDRPEQYF
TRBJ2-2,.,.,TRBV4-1,TGCGCCAGCAGCCCGATGGCAGTCAACACCGGGGAGCTGTTTTTT,CASSPMAVNTGELFF
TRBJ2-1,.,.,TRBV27,TGTGCCAGCAGTTTAACAGCGGATAGCTCCTACAATGAGCAGTTCTTC,CASSLTADSSYNEQFF
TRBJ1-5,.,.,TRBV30,TGTGCCTGGAGTCAGGGGCAATCTAATCAGCCCCAGCATTTT,CAWSQGQSNQPQHF
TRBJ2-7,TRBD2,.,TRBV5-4,TGTGCCAGCAGCTTGCCCGCAGCGGGACCGGACCATCACGAGCAGTACTTC,CASSLPAAGPDHHEQYF
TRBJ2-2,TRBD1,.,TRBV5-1,TGCGCCAGCAGCTTGGCAGGGGGCGCCCCCGGGGAGCTGTTTTTT,CASSLAGGAPGELFF
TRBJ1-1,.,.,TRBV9,TGTGCCAGCAGCGTAGAGGTGGGGGCATGGACTGAAGCTTTCTTT,CASSVEVGAWTEAFF
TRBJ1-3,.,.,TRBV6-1,TGTGCCAGCCGAGGACAGCTCTCTGGAAACACCATATATTTT,CASRGQLSGNTIYF
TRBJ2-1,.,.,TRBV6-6,TGTGCCAGCAGTCCCACAGGGATGAATGAGCAGTTCTTC,CASSPTGMNEQFF
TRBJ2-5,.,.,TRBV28,TGTGCCAGCAGTTTAGGTGAATATAACAGGGAATTTCGGACCCAGTACTTC,CASSLGEYNREFRTQYF
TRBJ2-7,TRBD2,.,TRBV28,TGTGCCAGCAGTTCCCCGGGCGGGAGGAATCCCTACGAGCAGTACTTC,CASSSPGGRNPYEQYF
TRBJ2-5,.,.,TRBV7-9,TGTGCCAGCAGCTTCCCAGCGGGCGGGTGGGAGACCCAGTACTTC,CASSFPAGGWETQYF
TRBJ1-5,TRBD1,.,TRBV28,TGTGCCAGCAGTTTACACCTGCAGGGGGCTCAGCCCCAGCATTTT,CASSLHLQGAQPQHF
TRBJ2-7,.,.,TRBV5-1,TGCGCCAGCAGCTTGGTAGACTACAACTACGAGCAGTACTTC,CASSLVDYNYEQYF